A single sample is the source of the 2 T cell receptor beta chains below, sequenced in a study of T cells in Graves' hyperthyroidism and ophthalmopathy (dated by TCRdb to between 2018 and 2021). The method was multiplex PCR. TCRdb shows the sequencer as Illumina HiSeq 2000. The TCR beta CDR3 regions were amplified from RNA transcripts. The first round of RT-PCR for the TCR CDR3 was performed with the HTBI primer set and the Qiagen OneStep RT-PCR kit. Using fastp at Q25 and MiXCR, TCRdb reprocessed the public reads and kept productive beta chains. Under each unique CDR3 protein, matching rows form one entry showing the most common genes and DNA. The sample profile shows some 300,000 distinct CDR3 sequences; approximately 12% of them were found once. Almost 8% of the sample is in the top ten clones. The sequenced sample consisted of blood. These receptors all come from a woman aged 25-40 years with Graves' hyperthyroidism that later progressed to Graves' ophthalmopathy.

V gene TRBV19 combines with J gene TRBJ2-1; D gene ambiguous. Germline lookup yields CDR1 LNHDA and CDR2 SQIVND (reference sequence). The CDR3 contains 14 residues. The V end was cut by 5 bases, the J end by 4 bases, with 12 bases between. For the CDR3, the DNA is TGTGCCAGTAGTCATGGTTTGACGTACAATGAGCAGTTCTTC. Its translation: CASSHGLTYNEQFF.

The table lists this clonotype with many counts. The chain joins TRBV20-1 to TRBJ2-1, with D possibly being TRBD2 (6 bases). V lost 4 bases, J lost 14 bases, and 15 bases lay in between. CDR1 is DFQATT, CDR2 SNEGSKA, per germline (reference sequence). CDR3 length: 11 residues. Written as DNA, the CDR3 is TGCAGTGCTAAATTGCGGGACGGGGAGTTCTTC. It codes for CSAKLRDGEFF.